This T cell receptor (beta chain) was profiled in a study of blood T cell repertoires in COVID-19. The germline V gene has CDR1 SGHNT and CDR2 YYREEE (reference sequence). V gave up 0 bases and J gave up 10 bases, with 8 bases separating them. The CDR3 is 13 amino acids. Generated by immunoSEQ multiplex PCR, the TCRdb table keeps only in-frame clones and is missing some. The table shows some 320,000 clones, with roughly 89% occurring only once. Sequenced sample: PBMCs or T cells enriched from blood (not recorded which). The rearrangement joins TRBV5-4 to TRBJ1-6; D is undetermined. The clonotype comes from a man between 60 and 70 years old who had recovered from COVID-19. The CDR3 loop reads CASSLDTESPLHF. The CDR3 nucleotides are TGTGCCAGCAGCTTGGATACTGAATCACCCCTCCACTTT.